This T cell receptor (beta chain) emerged from a study of response to subunit inactivated influenza vaccine. Study findings and constraints: T cells newly recruited by each seasonal influenza vaccination are few, the authors suggested.

The germline CDR1 and CDR2 sequences are KGHDR and SFDVKD. V trimming: 12 bases; J trimming: 2 bases; junction bases outside the gene matches: 7. The CDR3 totals 14 residues. With respect to this clonotype: Its antigen is undetermined.

TCRdb itself ran the RT-PCR reads through MiXCR, one entry per CDR3 protein. Of around 250,000 distinct CDR3 sequences detected, 9% to 15% appear once; the ten largest clones hold 7.8%. The sample here was non-naive T cells sorted from PBMCs, taken around 14 days before vaccination. J is TRBJ2-2 and V is TRBV24-1, with 8 bases identical to TRBD1. The clonotype comes from a man in his fifties who received an inactivated influenza vaccine. CDR3 sequence: CAASGTGNTGELFF. CDR3 bases: TGTGCCGCCTCGGGGACAGGTAACACCGGGGAGCTGTTTTTT.